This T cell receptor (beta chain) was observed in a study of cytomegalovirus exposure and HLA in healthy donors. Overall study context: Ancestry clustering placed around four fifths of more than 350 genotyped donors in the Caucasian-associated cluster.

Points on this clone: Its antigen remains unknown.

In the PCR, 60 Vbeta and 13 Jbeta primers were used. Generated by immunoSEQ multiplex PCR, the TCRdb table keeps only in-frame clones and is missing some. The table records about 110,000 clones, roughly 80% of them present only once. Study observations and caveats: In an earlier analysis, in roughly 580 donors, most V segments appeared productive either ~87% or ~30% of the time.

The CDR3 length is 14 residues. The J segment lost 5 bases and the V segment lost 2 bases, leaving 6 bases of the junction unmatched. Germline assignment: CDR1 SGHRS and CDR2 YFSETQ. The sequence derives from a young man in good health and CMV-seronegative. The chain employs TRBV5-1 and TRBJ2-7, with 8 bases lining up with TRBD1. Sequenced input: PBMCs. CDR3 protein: CASSFDRGAHEQYF. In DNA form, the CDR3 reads TGCGCCAGCAGCTTCGACAGGGGCGCACACGAGCAGTACTTC.